One and the same sample provided the 30 T cell receptor beta chains below, sequenced in a study of blood T cell repertoires in COVID-19. Using immunoSEQ multiplex PCR, the repertoire was profiled, and TCRdb retains in-frame clones only, with some absent. This sample has about 200,000 clones, with approximately 90% found just once. The sample comprised peripheral blood. The receptor set was obtained from a man aged 80 or over with acute or convalescent COVID-19.

This clone was counted a few times. The genes are TRBV30 and TRBJ1-6, with 7 bases identical to TRBD1. In germline, CDR1 is GTSNPN, CDR2 SVGIG (reference sequence). Trimming took 3 bases from V and 9 from J; bases not matched to a gene: 5. The CDR3 length is 13 residues. In DNA form, the CDR3 reads TGTGCCTGGAGCCCTACAGGGGCTTCACCCCTCCACTTT. Translated, it gives CAWSPTGASPLHF.

This sequence joins TRBV10-3 and TRBJ2-7, with TRBD2 matching 10 bases. Germline CDR1 ENHRY, CDR2 SYGVKD. The CDR3 spans 14 residues. Trimming cost V 6 bases and J 6 bases; bases outside gene matches: 8. The CDR3 coding sequence is TGTGCCATCAGGGAGCGGGAGGGCCCTCTCGAGCAGTACTTC. Amino acid sequence: CAIREREGPLEQYF.

The V gene is TRBV30, the J gene TRBJ1-3, with a tentative D call TRBD1 (5 bases). With 4 bases removed from V and 4 bases from J, the gap between germline ends came to 11 bases. Germline lookup yields CDR1 GTSNPN and CDR2 SVGIG (reference sequence). This CDR3 region has 13 residues. CDR3 nucleotide sequence: TGTGCCTGGAATCGGGGGACGGGAAACACCATATATTTT. Translated, it gives CAWNRGTGNTIYF. The full variable domain, rest sourced from reference TRBV30 and TRBJ1-3, is SQTIHQWPATLVQPVGSPLSLECTVEGTSNPNLYWYRQAAGRGLQLLFYSVGIGQISSEVPQNLSASRPQDRQFILSSKKLLLSDSGFYLCAWNRGTGNTIYFGEGSWLTVV.

The DNA of the CDR3 is TGTGCCAGCAGTTTACCCAGGCAAGAGACCCAGTACTTC. Encoded protein: CASSLPRQETQYF. This chain joins TRBV12-3 or TRBV12-4 and TRBJ2-5; no definite D call. The CDR3 is 13 residues long. Trimming took 2 bases from V and 2 from J, leaving 6 bases between them.

The chain uses TRBV6-2 or TRBV6-3 and TRBJ2-5; 11 bases are a match to TRBD1. The germline gives CDR1 MNHEY, CDR2 SVGEGT. After removal of 6 bases from V and 2 bases from J, the junction contained 8 bases not matched to a gene. CDR3 length equals 16 residues. CDR3 DNA: TGTGCCAGCAGCCGAGGGACAGGGGGTTCGCAAGAGACCCAGTACTTC. Encoded protein: CASSRGTGGSQETQYF.

CDR3 coding DNA: TGCGCCAGCAGCAAAGCGAGCGGGATTGGGACCGGGGAGCTGTTTTTT. Its translation: CASSKASGIGTGELFF. The J gene is TRBJ2-2, the V gene TRBV4-3, with 7 bases matching TRBD2. The V gene's germline CDR1 is LGHNA and CDR2 YSLEER. The CDR3 is made up of 16 amino acids. V trimming: 5 bases; J trimming: 5 bases; junction bases outside the gene matches: 11.

The chain combines TRBV5-1 with TRBJ2-3; D might be TRBD1 (6 bases). The germline CDR1 and CDR2 sequences are SGHRS and YFSETQ. V was clipped by 0 bases and J by 5 bases, with 7 bases between them. The CDR3 contains 13 residues. CDR3 sequence reads: CASSLVRGDTQYF. The CDR3 DNA reads TGCGCCAGCAGCTTGGTCAGGGGAGATACGCAGTATTTT.

This sequence joins TRBV11-2 and TRBJ2-2, with 14 positions matching TRBD2. CDR1 SGHAT and CDR2 FQNNGV come from the germline V gene. This CDR3 region has 16 residues. Trimming took 8 bases from V and 1 from J; bases not matched to a gene: 3. The CDR3 region is CASGGLAGGNTGELFF. In DNA, the CDR3 is TGTGCCAGCGGCGGACTAGCGGGAGGGAACACCGGGGAGCTGTTTTTT.

The chain uses TRBV6-1 and TRBJ1-6, with 7 bases fitting TRBD1. Germline-derived CDR1 and CDR2 are MNHNS and SASEGT. The V segment lost 0 bases and the J segment 9 bases; nucleotides outside the gene matches: 2. The CDR3 has 14 residues. The CDR3 DNA reads TGTGCCAGCAGTGAAGCGACAGGGAGTTCACCCCTCCACTTT. The encoded protein is CASSEATGSSPLHF.

The gene calls are TRBV19 and TRBJ2-6, with 10 bases lining up with TRBD1. The germline CDR1 and CDR2 sequences are LNHDA and SQIVND (reference sequence). V lost 6 bases and J lost 3; bases outside the gene matches: 11. This CDR3 has 18 residues. The CDR3 region has the DNA TGTGCCAGTAGAAACCGGGACAGGGGTTCATTTGGGGCCAACGTCCTGACTTTC. Translated: CASRNRDRGSFGANVLTF.

This clone appeared a single time. The rearrangement links TRBV5-1 to TRBJ2-5; the match to TRBD1 covers 7 bases. The CDR3 length is 14 residues. The germline CDR1 and CDR2 sequences are SGHRS and YFSETQ. The V gene end was trimmed by 1 base and the J gene end by 1 base; junction bases not matched to a gene: 1. CDR3 in amino acids: CASSLPGGQETQYF. Written as DNA, the CDR3 is TGCGCCAGCAGCTTGCCAGGGGGCCAAGAGACCCAGTACTTC.

This chain links TRBV14 with TRBJ1-1, with D possibly being TRBD1 (5 bases). Germline CDR1 and CDR2: SGHDN and FVKESK. With 4 bases removed from V and 4 bases from J, the gap between germline ends came to 13 bases. The CDR3 is 14 amino acids. The CDR3 coding sequence is TGTGCCAGCAGCCTCCAGGGAACCGGCACTGAAGCTTTCTTT. Its protein is CASSLQGTGTEAFF.

This chain connects TRBV12-3 or TRBV12-4 to TRBJ1-1, with D perhaps TRBD1 (5 bases). Trimming removed 1 base at V and 5 bases at J, with 8 bases between. The CDR3 has 13 amino acids. The CDR3 nucleotides are TGTGCCAGCAGTTTAGGGGGGGGAACTGAAGCTTTCTTT. This sequence encodes CASSLGGGTEAFF.

This clone has just one count. The chain has TRBV15 and TRBJ2-5; the match to TRBD2 covers 12 bases. The CDR3 consists of 16 residues. In germline, CDR1 is LNHNV, CDR2 YYDKDF (reference sequence). Trimming took 3 bases from V and 4 from J; bases not matched to a gene: 6. CDR3: CATSSGLAGPGETQYF. The CDR3 DNA follows: TGTGCCACCAGCAGCGGACTAGCGGGACCGGGAGAGACCCAGTACTTC.

The rearrangement joins TRBV14 to TRBJ1-1; unclear D gene. Between the trimmed V and J ends, which lost 0 bases and 7 bases, there was a span of 12 bases. The CDR3 is made up of 14 amino acids. From germline, CDR1 is SGHDN and CDR2 FVKESK. The CDR3 sequence is CASSQEFTLLEAFF. Written as DNA, the CDR3 is TGTGCCAGCAGCCAAGAGTTTACCCTACTTGAAGCTTTCTTT.

This chain joins TRBV19 and TRBJ1-5, with D tentatively TRBD1 (5 bases). The CDR3 spans 13 residues. V was cut by 9 bases and J by 3 bases, with 12 bases left in between. Per the germline V gene, CDR1 is LNHDA and CDR2 is SQIVND (reference sequence). CDR3 DNA: TGTGCCAGCAGGGACTACCTCAATCAGCCCCAGCATTTT. This gives the protein CASRDYLNQPQHF.

V gene TRBV10-1 combines with J gene TRBJ2-1, with 8 nucleotides matching TRBD2. The V gene end was trimmed by 5 bases and the J gene end by 7 bases; junction bases not matched to a gene: 10. This CDR3 has 15 amino acids. The germline V gene encodes CDR1 WNHNN and CDR2 SYGVQD (reference sequence). The CDR3 loop is CASSYDSGRTNEQFF. CDR3 coding DNA: TGCGCCAGCAGTTATGACAGCGGGAGAACGAATGAGCAGTTCTTC.

This chain connects TRBV5-5 to TRBJ1-3; 8 nucleotides line up with TRBD1. The CDR3 totals 15 residues. V was clipped by 4 bases and J by 4 bases; unmatched bases: 7. Per the germline V gene, CDR1 is SGHKS and CDR2 is YYEKEE (reference sequence). This CDR3 is CASSATGQEGNTIYF. The DNA of the CDR3 is TGTGCCAGCAGCGCCACGGGACAGGAGGGAAACACCATATATTTT.

The J gene is TRBJ2-3, the V gene TRBV7-6; 7 positions agree with TRBD2. The germline V gene encodes CDR1 SGHVS and CDR2 FNYEAQ. Unmatched junction bases numbered 7, after V lost 5 bases and J lost 2 bases. This CDR3 has 15 amino acids. The CDR3 sequence: CASSRGDGDTDTQYF. For the CDR3, the DNA is TGTGCCAGCAGCCGGGGGGACGGAGACACAGATACGCAGTATTTT.

This clone was seen only once. V usage is TRBV19 and J usage is TRBJ1-3, with no clear D. Looked up from germline, CDR1 is LNHDA and CDR2 is SQIVND (reference sequence). This CDR3 has 14 amino acids. The germline V and J ends were trimmed by 7 bases and 2 bases, with 12 bases remaining between them. The CDR3 nucleotides are TGTGCCAGTACCGGGCTCGGGACTGGAAACACCATATATTTT. It yields the protein CASTGLGTGNTIYF.

V gene TRBV7-9 combines with J gene TRBJ2-1, with 10 bases that match TRBD2. Germline CDR1 reads SEHNR; CDR2 reads FQNEAQ (reference sequence). With 0 bases clipped from V and 2 bases from J, the junction kept 7 bases outside the gene matches. The CDR3 loop spans 18 amino acids. In DNA form, the CDR3 reads TGTGCCAGCAGCTTAGCCCCCACTAGCGGGAATGCCTACAATGAGCAGTTCTTC. Translated, it gives CASSLAPTSGNAYNEQFF.

This chain joins TRBV19 and TRBJ2-7, with 8 nucleotides matching TRBD2. Trimming removed 4 bases from V and 1 base from J; junction bases left unmatched: 6. Germline lookup yields CDR1 LNHDA and CDR2 SQIVND (reference sequence). The CDR3 loop spans 15 amino acids. CDR3 nucleotide sequence: TGTGCCAGTAGTAAAACGGGACTAGGGTCCTACGAGCAGTACTTC. This translates into CASSKTGLGSYEQYF.

The chain couples TRBV6-1 to TRBJ1-2; D not certain. Trimming removed 1 base from V and 0 bases from J, with 9 bases in between. The CDR3 is made up of 15 amino acids. Looked up from germline, CDR1 is MNHNS and CDR2 is SASEGT. CDR3 sequence (DNA): TGTGCCAGCAGTGAAGGACTACGAGCTAACTATGGCTACACCTTC. As protein: CASSEGLRANYGYTF.

This rearrangement joins TRBV30 to TRBJ2-2; D remains ambiguous. Trimming left V 1 base short and J 2 bases short, with 8 bases between. Germline V lookup: CDR1 GTSNPN, CDR2 SVGIG (reference sequence). CDR3 length: 14 amino acids. The CDR3 nucleotides are TGTGCCTGGAGTGAGGTTAGCAACACCGGGGAGCTGTTTTTT. This gives the protein CAWSEVSNTGELFF.

The chain joins TRBV7-2 to TRBJ2-7; possible D gene TRBD2, 6 bases. Germline CDR1 reads SGHTA; CDR2 reads FQGNSA. Trimming shortened V by 5 bases and J by 6 bases, and 14 bases separated the two germline ends. The CDR3 contains 13 residues. Here the CDR3 reads CASSNRDFGEQYF. CDR3 DNA sequence: TGTGCCAGCAGCAACCGGGACTTCGGCGAGCAGTACTTC.

The CDR3: CASGTGTDYGYTF. The CDR3 DNA reads as TGTGCCAGTGGGACCGGGACAGACTATGGCTACACCTTC. The chain is built from TRBV28 and TRBJ1-2; TRBD1 matches at 7 bases. Germline loops: CDR1 MDHEN, CDR2 SYDVKM. J gave up 3 bases and V 9 bases, and 7 bases lay outside the gene matches. The CDR3 has 13 residues.

The J gene is TRBJ2-7, the V gene TRBV30; maybe TRBD1 (5 bases). CDR1 is GTSNPN and CDR2 is SVGIG in the germline V gene (reference sequence). This CDR3 spans 13 amino acids. Trimming removed 4 bases from V and 4 bases from J, with 14 bases in between. The CDR3 loop is CAWTGQGGYEQYF. As DNA, the CDR3 is TGTGCCTGGACGGGTCAGGGTGGATACGAGCAGTACTTC.

The J gene is TRBJ1-3, the V gene TRBV2; 8 nucleotides match TRBD1. The CDR3 length is 11 residues. Germline trimming cut 9 bases from V and 7 bases from J; bases unmatched to any gene: 2. Looked up from germline, CDR1 is SNHLY and CDR2 is FYNNEI. In DNA, the CDR3 is TGTGCCAGTGGACAGGGTAACACCATATATTTT. This gives the protein CASGQGNTIYF.

This clone appeared once. The J gene is TRBJ1-5, the V gene TRBV6-2 or TRBV6-3; 8 bases agree with TRBD1. Trimming removed 2 bases from V and 4 bases from J; junction bases left unmatched: 7. Germline V gene sequence: CDR1 MNHEY, CDR2 SVGEGT. The CDR3 extends over 16 amino acids. In nucleotides, the CDR3 is TGTGCCAGCAGTTACCCCCGGGACAGGAGAAATCAGCCCCAGCATTTT. Amino acids: CASSYPRDRRNQPQHF.

This clone appeared once. CDR3 loop: CASSADREVTGELFF. In DNA, the CDR3 is TGCGCCAGCAGCGCGGACAGGGAGGTCACCGGGGAGCTGTTTTTT. The chain links TRBV5-1 to TRBJ2-2; 8 positions match TRBD1. The CDR3 consists of 15 residues. CDR1 SGHRS and CDR2 YFSETQ come from the germline V gene. V dropped 4 bases and J dropped 4; count of bases not matched to a gene: 6.